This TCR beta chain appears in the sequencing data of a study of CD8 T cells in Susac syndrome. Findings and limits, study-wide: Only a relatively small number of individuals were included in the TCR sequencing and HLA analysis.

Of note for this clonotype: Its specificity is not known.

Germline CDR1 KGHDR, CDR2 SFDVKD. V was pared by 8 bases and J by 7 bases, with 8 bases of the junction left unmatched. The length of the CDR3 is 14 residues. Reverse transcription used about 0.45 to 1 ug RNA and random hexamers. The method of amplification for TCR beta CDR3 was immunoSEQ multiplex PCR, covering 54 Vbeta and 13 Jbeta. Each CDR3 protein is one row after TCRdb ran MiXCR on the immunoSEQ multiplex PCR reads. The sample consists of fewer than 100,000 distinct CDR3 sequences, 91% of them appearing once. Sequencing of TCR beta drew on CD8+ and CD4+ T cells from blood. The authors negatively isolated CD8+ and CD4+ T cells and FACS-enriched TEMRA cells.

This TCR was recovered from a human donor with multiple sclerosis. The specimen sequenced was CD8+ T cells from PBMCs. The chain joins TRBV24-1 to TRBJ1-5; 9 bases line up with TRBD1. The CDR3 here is CATIAGTGWQPQHF. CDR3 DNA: TGTGCCACCATCGCTGGGACAGGGTGGCAGCCCCAGCATTTT.